This TCR beta chain was found in a study of breast tumors, draining lymph nodes, adjacent tissues. Overall study results and limits: Compared with lymph nodes, tumors were less diverse; compared with nontumor tissue, more. Compared with basal-like, luminal-like tumors shared significantly more repertoire with nontumor tissue. Data only fit, rather than demonstrated, lymph node origin of most tumor T cells.

The CDR3 sequence is 13 residues long. Per germline, CDR1 MNHEY and CDR2 SMNVEV (reference sequence). V was pared by 4 bases and J by 5 bases, with 9 bases between. This clonotype was found many times. What it binds is unknown. One entry per CDR3 protein results from TCRdb running MiXCR on the multiplex PCR reads. The data hold 85,000 to 130,000 distinct CDR3 sequences, with around 30% observed a single time. Axillary draining lymph nodes of breast cancer patients supplied the node samples. The sequenced sample was axillary lymph node tissue. The source of this sequence is a female donor with breast cancer. Some clones in this sample may be carry-over from other donors' samples. The V gene is TRBV27, the J gene TRBJ2-1, with D possibly being TRBD1 (6 bases). CDR3 DNA: TGTGCCAGCAGTTCCACAGGGCACAATGAGCAGTTCTTC. It yields the protein CASSSTGHNEQFF.